This note documents a single T cell receptor (beta chain) sequence. The antigen is unknown. A junction boundary mismatches the germline segment, possibly from a read error. Sequencing ends 3 residues short of the CDR3 end; the germline J gene provides the rest. Germline assignment: CDR1 LGHNA and CDR2 YNFKEQ. This CDR3 is 14 amino acids long. The data were obtained in a study of T cells in women clearing cervical HPV infection. Looking at the study overall: Donors had HPV16-related CIN3 or worse; 2 had invasive cancer. Study-wide results and limits: TRBV6-7 abundance was lower in cases than controls (0.11% versus 0.16%).

Clones were sequenced by immunoSEQ multiplex PCR, and TCRdb holds only the in-frame ones, with some missing. The table counts around 30,000 clones; under 7% lies in the top ten. This chain links TRBV4-2 with TRBJ2-7; possible D gene TRBD1, 6 bases. The material sequenced was blood buffy coat. The sequence came from a woman between 18 and 70 years old with a cervical HPV16 infection that either progressed to CIN3+ or cleared (not recorded which). This chain's CDR3 is CASSQDGTSHEQYF. Partial CDR3 DNA: TGCGCCAGCAGCCAAGATGGGACATCCCACGAG.